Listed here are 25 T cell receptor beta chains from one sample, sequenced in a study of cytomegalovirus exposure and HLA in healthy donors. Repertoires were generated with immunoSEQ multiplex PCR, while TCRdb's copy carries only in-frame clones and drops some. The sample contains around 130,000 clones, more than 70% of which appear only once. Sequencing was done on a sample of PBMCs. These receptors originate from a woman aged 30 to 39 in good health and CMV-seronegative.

The CDR3 loop is CAISESGTSGGRTDTQYF. DNA for the CDR3: TGTGCCATCAGTGAGTCGGGGACTAGCGGGGGGCGCACAGATACGCAGTATTTT. This chain uses TRBV10-3 with TRBJ2-3, with 15 bases aligning to TRBD2. The length of the CDR3 is 18 residues. V was clipped by 0 bases and J by 1 base; unmatched bases: 2. The V gene's germline CDR1 is ENHRY and CDR2 SYGVKD.

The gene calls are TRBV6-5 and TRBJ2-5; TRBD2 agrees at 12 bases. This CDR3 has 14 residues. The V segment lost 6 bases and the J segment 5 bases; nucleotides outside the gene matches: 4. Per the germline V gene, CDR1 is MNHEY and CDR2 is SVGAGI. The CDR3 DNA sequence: TGTGCCAGCAGACCCGGACTAGCGGGGGAGACCCAGTACTTC. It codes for CASRPGLAGETQYF.

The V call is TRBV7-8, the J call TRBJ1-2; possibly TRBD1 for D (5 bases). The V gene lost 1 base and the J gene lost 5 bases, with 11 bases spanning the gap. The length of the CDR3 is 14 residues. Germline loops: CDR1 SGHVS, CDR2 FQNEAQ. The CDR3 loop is CASSLDLGGYGYTF. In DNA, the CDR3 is TGTGCCAGCAGCTTAGATCTGGGGGGTTATGGCTACACCTTC.

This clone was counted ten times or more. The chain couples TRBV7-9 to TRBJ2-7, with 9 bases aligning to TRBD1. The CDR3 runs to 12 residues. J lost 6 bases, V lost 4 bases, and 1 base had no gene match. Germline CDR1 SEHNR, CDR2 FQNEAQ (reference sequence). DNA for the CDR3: TGTGCCAGCAGCTCGGGACAGGGCGAGCAGTACTTC. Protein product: CASSSGQGEQYF. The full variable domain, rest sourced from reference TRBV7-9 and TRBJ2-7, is DTGVSQNPRHKITKRGQNVTFRCDPISEHNRLYWYRQTLGQGPEFLTYFQNEAQLEKSRLLSDRFSAERPKGSFSTLEIQRTEQGDSAMYLCASSSGQGEQYFGPGTRLTVT.

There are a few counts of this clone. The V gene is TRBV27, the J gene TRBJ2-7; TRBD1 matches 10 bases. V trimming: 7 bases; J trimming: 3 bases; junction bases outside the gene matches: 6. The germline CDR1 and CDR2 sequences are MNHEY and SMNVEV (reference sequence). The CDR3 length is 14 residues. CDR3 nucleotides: TGTGCCAGCAAAGGGGACAGGGGAAGCTACGAGCAGTACTTC. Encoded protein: CASKGDRGSYEQYF.

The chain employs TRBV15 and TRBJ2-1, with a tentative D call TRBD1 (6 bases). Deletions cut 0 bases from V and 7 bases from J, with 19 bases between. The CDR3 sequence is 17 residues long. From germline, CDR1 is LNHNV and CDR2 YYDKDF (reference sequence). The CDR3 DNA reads TGTGCCACCAGCAGAGATCATACCAGGGGCGACCCTAATGAGCAGTTCTTC. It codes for CATSRDHTRGDPNEQFF. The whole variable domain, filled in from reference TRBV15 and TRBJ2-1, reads DAMVIQNPRYQVTQFGKPVTLSCSQTLNHNVMYWYQQKSSQAPKLLFHYYDKDFNNEADTPDNFQSRRPNTSFCFLDIRSPGLGDTAMYLCATSRDHTRGDPNEQFFGPGTRLTVL.

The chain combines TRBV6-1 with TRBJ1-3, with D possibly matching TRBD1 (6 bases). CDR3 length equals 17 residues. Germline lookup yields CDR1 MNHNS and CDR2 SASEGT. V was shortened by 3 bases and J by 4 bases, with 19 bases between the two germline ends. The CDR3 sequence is CASSDPGQGIEGNTIYF. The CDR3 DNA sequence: TGTGCCAGCAGTGACCCGGGACAAGGGATCGAGGGAAACACCATATATTTT.

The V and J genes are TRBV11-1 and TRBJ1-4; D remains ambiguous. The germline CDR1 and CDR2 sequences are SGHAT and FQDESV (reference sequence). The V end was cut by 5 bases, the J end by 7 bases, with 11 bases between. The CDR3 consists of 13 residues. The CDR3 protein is CASSEGIGEKLFF. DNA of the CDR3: TGTGCCAGCAGCGAGGGAATTGGTGAAAAACTGTTTTTT.

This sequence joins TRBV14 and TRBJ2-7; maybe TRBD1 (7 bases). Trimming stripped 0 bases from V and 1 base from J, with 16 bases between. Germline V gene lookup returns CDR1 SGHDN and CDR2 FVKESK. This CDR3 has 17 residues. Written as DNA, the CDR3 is TGTGCCAGCAGCCAAGATGGGGGGACAGCGTTTTCCTACGAGCAGTACTTC. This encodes CASSQDGGTAFSYEQYF.

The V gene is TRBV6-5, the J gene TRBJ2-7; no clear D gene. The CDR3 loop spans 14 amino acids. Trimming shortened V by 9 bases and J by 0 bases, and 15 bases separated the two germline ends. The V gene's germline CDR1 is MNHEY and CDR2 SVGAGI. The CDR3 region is CARRKPPISYEQYF. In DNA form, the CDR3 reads TGTGCCAGGAGGAAGCCACCAATCTCCTACGAGCAGTACTTC.

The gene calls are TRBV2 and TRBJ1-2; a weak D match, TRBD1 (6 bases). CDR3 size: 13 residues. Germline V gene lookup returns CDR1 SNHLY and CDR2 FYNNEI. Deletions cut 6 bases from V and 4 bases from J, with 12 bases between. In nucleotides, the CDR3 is TGTGCCAGCAGCCGAGGGGGTAGCTATGGCTACACCTTC. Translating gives CASSRGGSYGYTF.

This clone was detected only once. CDR3: CASNGHLSNQPQHF. The CDR3 nucleotides are TGTGCCAGTAATGGACATCTTAGCAATCAGCCCCAGCATTTT. The chain joins TRBV19 to TRBJ1-5, with D perhaps TRBD1 (5 bases). Germline CDR1 is LNHDA and CDR2 is SQIVND (reference sequence). V gave up 7 bases and J gave up 0 bases, with 10 bases separating them. The CDR3 runs 14 residues.

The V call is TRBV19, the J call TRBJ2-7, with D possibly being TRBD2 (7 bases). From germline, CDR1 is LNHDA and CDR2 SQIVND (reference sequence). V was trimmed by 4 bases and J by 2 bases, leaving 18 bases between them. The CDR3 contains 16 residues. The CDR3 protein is CASSKGLAGAAYEQYF. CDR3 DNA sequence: TGTGCCAGTAGTAAGGGGCTCGCGGGGGCCGCCTACGAGCAGTACTTC.

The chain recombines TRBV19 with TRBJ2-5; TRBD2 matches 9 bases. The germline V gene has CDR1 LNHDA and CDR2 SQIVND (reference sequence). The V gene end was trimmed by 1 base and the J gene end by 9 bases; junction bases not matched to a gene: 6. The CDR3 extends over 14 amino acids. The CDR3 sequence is CASSIAGSGGSQYF. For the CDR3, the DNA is TGTGCCAGTAGTATAGCGGGTAGCGGGGGCTCCCAGTACTTC.

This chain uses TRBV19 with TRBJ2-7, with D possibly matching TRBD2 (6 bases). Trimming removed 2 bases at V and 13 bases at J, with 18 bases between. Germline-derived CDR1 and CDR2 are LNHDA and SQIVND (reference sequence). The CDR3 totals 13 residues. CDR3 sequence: CASSISRDSATYF. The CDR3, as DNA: TGTGCCAGTAGTATATCCCGGGACTCTGCTACCTACTTC.

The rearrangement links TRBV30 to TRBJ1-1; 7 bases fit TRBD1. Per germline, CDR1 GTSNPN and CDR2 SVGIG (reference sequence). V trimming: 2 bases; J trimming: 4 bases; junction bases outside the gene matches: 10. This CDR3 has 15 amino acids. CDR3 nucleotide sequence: TGTGCCTGGAGTTCGCCTTACAGGGGTGGCACTGAAGCTTTCTTT. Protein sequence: CAWSSPYRGGTEAFF.

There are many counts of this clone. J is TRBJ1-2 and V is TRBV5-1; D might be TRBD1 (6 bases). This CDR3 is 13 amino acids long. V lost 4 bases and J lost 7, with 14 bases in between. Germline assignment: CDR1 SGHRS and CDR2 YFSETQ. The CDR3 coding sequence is TGCGCCAGCAGCCCAATTCAGGGGTTTGGCTACACCTTC. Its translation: CASSPIQGFGYTF.

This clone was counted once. Here the CDR3 reads CASRDTGQGQPQHF. For the CDR3, the DNA is TGTGCCAGCAGGGATACAGGGCAGGGACAGCCCCAGCATTTT. V usage is TRBV2 and J usage is TRBJ1-5, with D possibly TRBD1 on 6 matching bases. V was trimmed by 6 bases and J by 7 bases, leaving 16 bases between them. The germline CDR1 and CDR2 sequences are SNHLY and FYNNEI. The CDR3 has 14 amino acids.

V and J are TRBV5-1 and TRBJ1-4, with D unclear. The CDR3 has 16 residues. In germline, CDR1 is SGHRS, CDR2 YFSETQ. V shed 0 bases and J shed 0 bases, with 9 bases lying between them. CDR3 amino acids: CASSLGLDATNEKLFF. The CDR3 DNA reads TGCGCCAGCAGCTTGGGACTCGACGCAACTAATGAAAAACTGTTTTTT.

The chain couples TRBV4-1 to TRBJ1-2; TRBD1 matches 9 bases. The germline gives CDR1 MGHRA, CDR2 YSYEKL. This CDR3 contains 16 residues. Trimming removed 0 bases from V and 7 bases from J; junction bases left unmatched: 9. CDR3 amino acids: CASSQDLGQGYFGYTF. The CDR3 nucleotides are TGCGCCAGCAGCCAAGATTTGGGACAGGGATATTTTGGCTACACCTTC.

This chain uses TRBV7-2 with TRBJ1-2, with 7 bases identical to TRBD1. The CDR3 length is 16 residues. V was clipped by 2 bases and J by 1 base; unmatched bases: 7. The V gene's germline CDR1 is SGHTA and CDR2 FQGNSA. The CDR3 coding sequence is TGTGCCAGCAGCTTAACTTCTACAGGGGTTAACTATGGCTACACCTTC. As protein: CASSLTSTGVNYGYTF.

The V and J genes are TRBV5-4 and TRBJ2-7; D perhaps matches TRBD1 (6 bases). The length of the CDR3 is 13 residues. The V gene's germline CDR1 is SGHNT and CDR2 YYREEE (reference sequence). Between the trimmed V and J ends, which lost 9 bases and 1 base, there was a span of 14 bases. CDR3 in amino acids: CATHIRGSYEQYF. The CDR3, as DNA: TGTGCCACTCACATCAGGGGATCCTACGAGCAGTACTTC.

CDR3 coding DNA: TGTGCCTGGAGTGTAAGGGGGTACAATGAGCAGTTCTTC. It specifies CAWSVRGYNEQFF. This chain uses TRBV30 with TRBJ2-1, with D tentatively TRBD1 (6 bases). The germline V gene has CDR1 GTSNPN and CDR2 SVGIG (reference sequence). Trimming removed 0 bases at V and 4 bases at J, with 7 bases between. This CDR3 has 13 amino acids.

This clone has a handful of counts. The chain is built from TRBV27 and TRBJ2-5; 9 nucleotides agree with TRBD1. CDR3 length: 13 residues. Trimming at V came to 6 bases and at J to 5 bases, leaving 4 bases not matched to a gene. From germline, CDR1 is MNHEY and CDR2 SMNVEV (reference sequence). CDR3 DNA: TGTGCCAGCAGGACGACAGGGGGTGAGACCCAGTACTTC. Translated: CASRTTGGETQYF.

CDR3 bases: TGCGCCAGCAGCTCCGGTGGCGGGGGTCTCGCCGGCACAGATACGCAGTATTTT. Translating it yields CASSSGGGGLAGTDTQYF. The chain joins TRBV5-1 to TRBJ2-3, with TRBD2 matching 7 bases. The CDR3 spans 18 residues. CDR1 is SGHRS and CDR2 is YFSETQ in the germline V gene. With V trimmed by 3 bases and J by 1 base, 14 bases remained unmatched.